This T cell receptor beta chain was captured in a study of T cell changes during pregnancy in multiple sclerosis. The V gene end was trimmed by 8 bases and the J gene end by 6 bases; junction bases not matched to a gene: 16. CDR1 is MNHEY and CDR2 is SMNVEV in the germline V gene (reference sequence). The CDR3 length is 16 residues. Repertoires were generated with immunoSEQ multiplex PCR, while TCRdb's copy carries only in-frame clones and drops some. The table includes about 59,000 clones, 90% to 95% detected once. This chain uses TRBV27 with TRBJ2-7, with TRBD1 matching over 10 bases. The input for sequencing was peripheral blood, taken before pregnancy. The sequence derives from a female donor with multiple sclerosis, enrolled in a pregnancy study. CDR3 sequence: CASLPGGTGARGEQYF. CDR3 DNA sequence: TGTGCCAGCCTCCCAGGAGGGACAGGGGCCAGGGGCGAGCAGTACTTC.